This T cell receptor beta chain is from a study of T-cell reconstitution after alpha-beta-depleted transplantation in children. Study-wide points: There were reportedly several hundred expanded graft clones from which alpha-beta T cells came about two months after transplant.

Germline assignment: CDR1 SGHRS and CDR2 YFSETQ. The CDR3 is 12 residues long. The germline V and J ends were trimmed by 1 base and 7 bases, with 7 bases remaining between them. Unique molecular identifiers were built into the TCRbeta library. TCRdb analysed the PCR reads with MiXCR anew, one entry per CDR3 protein. The data show over 120,000 distinct CDR3 sequences, 8% to 10% seen once. This clonotype was seen ten or more times. No antigen is known for it. Sample: PBMCs, mostly from graft donor cells, taken 180 days after TCRalphabeta/CD19-depleted stem cell transplant. The sequence came from a female patient aged 2 to 10 who had a stem cell transplant for congenital amegakaryocytic thrombocytopenia, so the T cells may come from the graft donor. V is TRBV5-1 and J is TRBJ2-3, with D uncertain. The DNA of the CDR3 is TGCGCCAGCAGCTTGCCCGAAAATACGCAGTATTTT. It yields the protein CASSLPENTQYF.